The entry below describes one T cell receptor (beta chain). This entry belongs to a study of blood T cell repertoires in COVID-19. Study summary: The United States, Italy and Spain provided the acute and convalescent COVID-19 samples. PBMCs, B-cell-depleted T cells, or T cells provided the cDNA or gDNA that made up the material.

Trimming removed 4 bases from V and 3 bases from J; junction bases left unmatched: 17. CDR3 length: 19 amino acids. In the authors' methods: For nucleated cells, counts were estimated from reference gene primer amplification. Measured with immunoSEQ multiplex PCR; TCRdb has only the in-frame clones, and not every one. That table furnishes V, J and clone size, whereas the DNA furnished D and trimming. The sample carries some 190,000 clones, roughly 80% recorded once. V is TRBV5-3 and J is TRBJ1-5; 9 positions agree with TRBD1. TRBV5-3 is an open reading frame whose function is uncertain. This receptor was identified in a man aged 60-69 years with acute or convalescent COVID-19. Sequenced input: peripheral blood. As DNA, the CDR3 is TGTGCCAGAAGCCCGCAAATTTGGGACAGGGACAGGAACAATCAGCCCCAGCATTTT. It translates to CARSPQIWDRDRNNQPQHF.